A selection of T cell receptor beta chains follows, all from one sample in a study of control samples from healthy donors and cancer patients. Only in-frame clones appear in the TCRdb table, and some are missing; sequencing was by immunoSEQ multiplex PCR. The sample has more than 100,000 clones; more than 80% are singletons. Sample: blood. The receptors shown here come from a man between 18 and 29 years old in good health. Each CDR3 is given with its conserved first and last residue. Fields, in order: J gene, V gene, CDR3 protein.

TRBJ1-2 TRBV28 CASSEVANYGYTF
TRBJ1-6 TRBV27 CASSSGQGNSPLHF
TRBJ1-2 TRBV6-5 CASSDSKPPYGYTF
TRBJ2-6 TRBV5-1 CASSLGSLAGPGYGANVLTF
TRBJ1-4 TRBV2 CATRDRENEKLFF
TRBJ2-4 TRBV29-1 CSVEGTSYIKNIQYF
TRBJ2-2 TRBV12-3/TRBV12-4 CASSPGWAGELFF
TRBJ2-7 TRBV29-1 CSAFSDAPSGEQYF
TRBJ2-2 TRBV5-1 CASSGNGPQVDTGELFF
TRBJ2-7 TRBV5-1 CASSLGAVNTYEQYF
TRBJ2-7 TRBV5-6 CASSPGAGEQYF
TRBJ2-3 TRBV5-8 CASSLVSGWTIHTQYF
TRBJ2-3 TRBV29-1 CSVELAGGSTDTQYF
TRBJ2-6 TRBV6-2/TRBV6-3 CASSYSIGAGEVRAGANVLTF
TRBJ2-3 TRBV19 CASSGWTSGRRTDTQYF
TRBJ2-7 TRBV3-1/TRBV3-2 CASSQDRSSYEQYF
TRBJ1-5 TRBV7-2 CASSPGWNQPQHF
TRBJ1-5 TRBV5-8 CASSWDGSNQPQHF
TRBJ2-1 TRBV7-6 CASSSIRGEGSSYNEQFF
TRBJ2-7 TRBV19 CASSIGRQGASYEQYF
TRBJ2-2 TRBV7-2 CASIPSWPGELFF
TRBJ1-5 TRBV19 CASSPGVGRGQPQHF
TRBJ2-1 TRBV14 CASSHGGYNEQFF
TRBJ1-1 TRBV3-1/TRBV3-2 CASSQDRITEAFF
TRBJ2-2 TRBV6-5 CASSYQGTSPGELFF
TRBJ2-5 TRBV3-1/TRBV3-2 CASSQVVNGGQKTQYF
TRBJ1-1 TRBV30 CAWKELNTEAFF
TRBJ2-3 TRBV6-4 CASSDLAGDSDTQYF
TRBJ2-1 TRBV6-2/TRBV6-3 CASSYESGGGNEQFF
TRBJ1-1 TRBV19 CASRTGVTEAFF
TRBJ1-6 TRBV10-3 CAISEDNYNSPLHF
TRBJ2-7 TRBV5-5 CASSLIAGPSYEQYF
TRBJ2-7 TRBV7-2 CASSLGPGPYEQYF
TRBJ2-1 TRBV6-6 CATKGGPYNEQFF
TRBJ2-3 TRBV5-1 CATKRGDGDTQYF
TRBJ1-4 TRBV15 CATSGLTGYEKLFF
TRBJ2-1 TRBV3-1/TRBV3-2 CASSLQRDINEQFF
TRBJ2-3 TRBV7-2 CASSLTSRPSTDTQYF
TRBJ1-6 TRBV6-1 CASSEALGIQRRSPLHF
TRBJ2-1 TRBV10-3 CAIKGGTSRFNEQFF
TRBJ2-1 TRBV11-2 CASNSNSGNSYNEQFF
TRBJ2-1 TRBV3-1/TRBV3-2 CASSPRVGDNEQFF
TRBJ1-1 TRBV4-1 CASSQADRPPDEAFF
TRBJ1-3 TRBV30 CAWSDYTGNTIYF
TRBJ2-1 TRBV4-3 CASSQEGNYNEQFF
TRBJ1-3 TRBV28 CASWEGQPSGNTIYF
TRBJ1-1 TRBV11-2 CASSPTANTEAFF
TRBJ1-4 TRBV30 CAWNGSGKEKLFF
TRBJ2-1 TRBV4-1 CASSQVFSGSPKNFNEQFF
TRBJ2-1 TRBV7-9 CASSLRSGAHGTLNEQFF
TRBJ1-1 TRBV5-1 CASSDTGQGGTEAFF